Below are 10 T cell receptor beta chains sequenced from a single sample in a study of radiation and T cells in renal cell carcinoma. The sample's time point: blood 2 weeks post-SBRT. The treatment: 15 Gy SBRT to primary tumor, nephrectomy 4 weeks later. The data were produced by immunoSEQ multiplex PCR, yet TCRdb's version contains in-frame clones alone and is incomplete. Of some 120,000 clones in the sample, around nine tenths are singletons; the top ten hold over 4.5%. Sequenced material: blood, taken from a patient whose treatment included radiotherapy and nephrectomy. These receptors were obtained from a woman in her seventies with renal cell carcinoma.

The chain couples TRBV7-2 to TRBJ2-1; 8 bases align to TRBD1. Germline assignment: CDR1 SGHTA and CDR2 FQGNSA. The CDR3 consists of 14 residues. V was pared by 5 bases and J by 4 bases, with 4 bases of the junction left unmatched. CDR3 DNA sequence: TGTGCCAGCAGCCCTGGACAGGGTTACAATGAGCAGTTCTTC. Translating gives CASSPGQGYNEQFF.

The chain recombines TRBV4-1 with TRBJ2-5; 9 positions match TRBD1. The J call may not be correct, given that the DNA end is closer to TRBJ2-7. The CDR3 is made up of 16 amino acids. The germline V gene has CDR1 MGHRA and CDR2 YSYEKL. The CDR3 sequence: CASSTNEDRGYYEQYF. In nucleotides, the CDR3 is TGCGCCAGCAGCACGAATGAGGACAGGGGATACTACGAGCAGTACTTC.

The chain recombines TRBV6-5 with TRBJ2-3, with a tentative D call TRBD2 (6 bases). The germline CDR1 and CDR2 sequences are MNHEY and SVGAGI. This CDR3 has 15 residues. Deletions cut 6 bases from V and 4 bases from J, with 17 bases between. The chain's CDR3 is CASRGEAPIADTQYF. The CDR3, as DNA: TGTGCCAGCAGGGGGGAGGCACCTATAGCAGATACGCAGTATTTT.

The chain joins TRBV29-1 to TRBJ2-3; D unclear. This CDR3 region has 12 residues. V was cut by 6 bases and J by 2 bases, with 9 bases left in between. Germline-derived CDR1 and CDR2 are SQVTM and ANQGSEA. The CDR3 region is CSVGKSTDTQYF. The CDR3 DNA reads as TGCAGCGTGGGGAAATCCACAGATACGCAGTATTTT.

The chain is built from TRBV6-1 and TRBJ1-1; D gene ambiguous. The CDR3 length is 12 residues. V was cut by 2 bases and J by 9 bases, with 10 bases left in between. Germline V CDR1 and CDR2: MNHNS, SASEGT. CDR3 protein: CASSETIQKAFF. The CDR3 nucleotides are TGTGCCAGCAGTGAAACAATCCAAAAAGCTTTCTTT.

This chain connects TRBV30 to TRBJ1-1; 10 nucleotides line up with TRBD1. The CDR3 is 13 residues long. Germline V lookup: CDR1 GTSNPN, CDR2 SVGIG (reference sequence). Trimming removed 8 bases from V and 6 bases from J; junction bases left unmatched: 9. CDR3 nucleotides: TGTGCCATAACCGGACAGGGGGTCTCTGAAGCTTTCTTT. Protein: CAITGQGVSEAFF.

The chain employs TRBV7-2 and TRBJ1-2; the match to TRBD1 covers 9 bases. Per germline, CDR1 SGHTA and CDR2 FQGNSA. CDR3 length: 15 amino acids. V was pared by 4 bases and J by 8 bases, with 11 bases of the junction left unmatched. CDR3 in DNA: TGTGCCAGCAGCTCTAACGGACAGGGGAGCGGAGGCTACACCTTC. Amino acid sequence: CASSSNGQGSGGYTF.

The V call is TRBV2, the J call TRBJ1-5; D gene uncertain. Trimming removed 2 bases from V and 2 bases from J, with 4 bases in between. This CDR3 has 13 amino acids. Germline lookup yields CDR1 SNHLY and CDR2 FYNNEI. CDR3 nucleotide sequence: TGTGCCAGCAGTGAAAGGGGCAATCAGCCCCAGCATTTT. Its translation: CASSERGNQPQHF.

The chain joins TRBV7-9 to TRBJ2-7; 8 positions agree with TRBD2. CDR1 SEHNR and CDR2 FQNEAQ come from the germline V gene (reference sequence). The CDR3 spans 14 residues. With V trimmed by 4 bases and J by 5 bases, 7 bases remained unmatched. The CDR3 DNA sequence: TGTGCCAGCAGCTACTCGCGGGGGGCGCACGAGCAGTACTTC. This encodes CASSYSRGAHEQYF.

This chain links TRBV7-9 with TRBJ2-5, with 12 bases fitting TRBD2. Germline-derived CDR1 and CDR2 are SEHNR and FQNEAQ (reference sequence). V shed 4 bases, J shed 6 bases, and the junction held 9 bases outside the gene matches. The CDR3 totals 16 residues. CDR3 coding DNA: TGTGCCAGCAGCTCCGGATCTAGCGGGGGGGTGCAGACCCAGTACTTC. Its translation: CASSSGSSGGVQTQYF.